These 22 T cell receptor beta chains originate from one sample sequenced in a study of cytomegalovirus exposure and HLA in healthy donors. The PCR used 60 Vbeta and 13 Jbeta primers. Using immunoSEQ multiplex PCR, the repertoire was profiled, and TCRdb retains in-frame clones only, with some absent. This sample has some 120,000 clones; roughly 70% occur once, and the top ten carry around 10%. The sample comprised PBMCs. The receptor source for this set is a man aged 25-45 years in good health and CMV-seropositive.

The V and J genes are TRBV5-1 and TRBJ2-3; 8 bases align to TRBD2. With V trimmed by 3 bases and J by 1 base, 7 bases remained unmatched. Germline loops: CDR1 SGHRS, CDR2 YFSETQ. This CDR3 has 16 residues. CDR3 protein: CASSSEREWGTDTQYF. CDR3 DNA: TGCGCCAGCAGCTCTGAGCGGGAGTGGGGCACAGATACGCAGTATTTT.

The chain is built from TRBV5-4 and TRBJ2-3; 7 positions match TRBD2. The V and J ends lost 0 bases and 2 bases, in that order; junction bases with no gene match: 9. Germline CDR1 reads SGHNT; CDR2 reads YYREEE (reference sequence). The CDR3 loop spans 17 amino acids. The CDR3 nucleotides read TGTGCCAGCAGCTTGGAATTAGCGGGCACAGCCACAGATACGCAGTATTTT. It specifies CASSLELAGTATDTQYF.

J is TRBJ1-2 and V is TRBV28, with 10 bases identical to TRBD1. V gave up 6 bases and J gave up 4 bases; unmatched junction bases: 8. CDR3 length: 15 amino acids. Germline CDR1 is MDHEN and CDR2 is SYDVKM. CDR3 sequence: CASRPDRGRIYGYTF. Written as DNA, the CDR3 is TGTGCCAGCAGACCCGACAGGGGGCGTATCTATGGCTACACCTTC.

The chain joins TRBV25-1 to TRBJ1-2; no clear D gene. Trimming stripped 3 bases from V and 8 bases from J, with 16 bases between. This CDR3 has 14 residues. Looked up from germline, CDR1 is MGHDK and CDR2 is SYGVNS. CDR3 sequence (DNA): TGTGCCAGCAGTGACCACAACACGGGTGGAGGCTACACCTTC. Translating it yields CASSDHNTGGGYTF.

V and J are TRBV9 and TRBJ2-1; TRBD2 agrees at 9 bases. This CDR3 is 16 amino acids long. With 4 bases clipped from V and 0 bases from J, the junction kept 5 bases outside the gene matches. Germline V gene lookup returns CDR1 SGDLS and CDR2 YYNGEE. CDR3 in DNA: TGTGCCAGCAGCTTGACTAGCGGAGTCTCCTACAATGAGCAGTTCTTC. Its protein product is CASSLTSGVSYNEQFF.

The V gene is TRBV21-1, the J gene TRBJ2-4; the table's D call of TRBD1 was not tested on the DNA. TRBV21-1 is listed as a pseudogene. The CDR3 contains 16 residues. DNA of the CDR3: TGTGCCAGCAGAGAAAGGGGGAGTGACGGTGGGCACATTCAGTACTTC. Its protein is CASRERGSDGGHIQYF.

This sequence joins TRBV28 and TRBJ2-7, with 11 nucleotides matching TRBD2. The J segment lost 0 bases and the V segment lost 3 bases, leaving 4 bases of the junction unmatched. In germline, CDR1 is MDHEN, CDR2 SYDVKM. CDR3 length: 16 amino acids. CDR3 in DNA: TGTGCCAGCAGTTTCGGGACTAGCGGTAGCTCCTACGAGCAGTACGTC. This gives the protein CASSFGTSGSSYEQYV.

This sequence joins TRBV4-3 and TRBJ1-2, with unresolved D. Germline loops: CDR1 LGHNA, CDR2 YSLEER. With 4 bases removed from V and 8 bases from J, the gap between germline ends came to 11 bases. The CDR3 covers 12 residues. CDR3 coding DNA: TGCGCCAGCAGCCGCAATCCGGGGGGCTACACCTTC. Its protein product is CASSRNPGGYTF.

J is TRBJ1-1 and V is TRBV30; 7 bases agree with TRBD1. CDR3 length equals 14 residues. V shed 4 bases and J 5 bases; nucleotides not matched to a gene: 10. Germline-derived CDR1 and CDR2 are GTSNPN and SVGIG (reference sequence). In nucleotides, the CDR3 is TGTGCCTGGACTAAAGGGGGCGCGGGGACTGAAGCTTTCTTT. This gives the protein CAWTKGGAGTEAFF. The complete variable domain, with remaining parts taken from reference TRBV30 and TRBJ1-1, reads SQTIHQWPATLVQPVGSPLSLECTVEGTSNPNLYWYRQAAGRGLQLLFYSVGIGQISSEVPQNLSASRPQDRQFILSSKKLLLSDSGFYLCAWTKGGAGTEAFFGQGTRLTVV.

DNA of the CDR3: TGTGCCAGCAGTACCCGGGGTCCGTGGGGTGAGCAGTTCTTC. Protein sequence: CASSTRGPWGEQFF. The genes are TRBV6-1 and TRBJ2-1; TRBD2 is a possible D gene (5 bases). Germline lookup yields CDR1 MNHNS and CDR2 SASEGT. The length of the CDR3 is 14 residues. Trimming stripped 5 bases from V and 9 bases from J, with 17 bases between.

This clone was counted only a few times. This sequence joins TRBV5-4 and TRBJ2-5, with 9 bases matching TRBD2. Germline V CDR1 and CDR2: SGHNT, YYREEE (reference sequence). Trimming took 2 bases from V and 9 from J; bases not matched to a gene: 14. The CDR3 consists of 16 residues. The CDR3 region is CASSFGQAGGLGPQYF. The CDR3 DNA reads as TGTGCCAGCAGCTTCGGGCAAGCGGGAGGTCTGGGGCCCCAGTACTTC. Filled out from reference TRBV5-4 and TRBJ2-5, the complete variable domain reads ETGVTQSPTHLIKTRGQQVTLRCSSQSGHNTVSWYQQALGQGPQFIFQYYREEENGRGNFPPRFSGLQFPNYSSELNVNALELDDSALYLCASSFGQAGGLGPQYFGPGTRLLVL.

As regards this clone: Its ends do not fully match the called genes, so a read error is possible. J is TRBJ2-3 and V is TRBV7-9; maybe TRBD2 (6 bases). The CDR3 totals 13 residues. The germline V gene encodes CDR1 SEHNR and CDR2 FQNEAQ (reference sequence). In DNA, the CDR3 is TGTTCCAGCAGCTTAGGAGGAGGGGATACGCAGTATTTT. It yields the protein CSSSLGGGDTQYF.

CDR3 in amino acids: CASSIASQNIQYF. The CDR3 DNA is TGTGCCAGTAGTATAGCTTCCCAAAACATTCAGTACTTC. V and J are TRBV19 and TRBJ2-4; D unresolved. V shed 1 base and J shed 5 bases, with 6 bases lying between them. This CDR3 is 13 amino acids long. Germline CDR1 is LNHDA and CDR2 is SQIVND (reference sequence).

This clone was seen more than once but under ten times. This CDR3 is CASSQAGHVADRLGAEAFF. The CDR3 DNA is TGCGCCAGCAGCCAAGCGGGACACGTAGCCGACAGGCTAGGGGCTGAAGCTTTCTTT. The chain has TRBV4-1 and TRBJ1-1; a weak D match, TRBD1 (6 bases). CDR3 length equals 19 residues. V was clipped by 1 base and J by 6 bases, with 27 bases between them. CDR1 and CDR2 from the germline V gene are MGHRA and YSYEKL.

This clone has a single count. This chain's CDR3 is CASSFSRTSGGARTGELFF. The CDR3 DNA follows: TGCGCCAGCAGCTTTTCCCGGACTAGCGGGGGGGCTCGGACCGGGGAGCTGTTTTTT. The V call is TRBV5-1, the J call TRBJ2-2, with 15 bases aligning to TRBD2. CDR3 size: 19 residues. V shed 2 bases, J shed 5 bases, and the junction held 10 bases outside the gene matches. Germline V gene sequence: CDR1 SGHRS, CDR2 YFSETQ. The full variable domain, in which reference TRBV5-1 and TRBJ2-2 provide the parts outside the CDR3, is KAGVTQTPRYLIKTRGQQVTLSCSPISGHRSVSWYQQTPGQGLQFLFEYFSETQRNKGNFPGRFSGRQFSNSRSEMNVSTLELGDSALYLCASSFSRTSGGARTGELFFGEGSRLTVL.

This clone has more than one count but fewer than ten. The chain couples TRBV4-2 to TRBJ1-2, with TRBD1 matching 8 bases. This CDR3 spans 15 amino acids. Germline V gene data show CDR1 as LGHNA and CDR2 as YNFKEQ. V was pared by 2 bases and J by 3 bases, with 5 bases of the junction left unmatched. DNA for the CDR3: TGTGCCAGCAGCCAACTAACAGGGGGGGACTATGGCTACACCTTC. Protein: CASSQLTGGDYGYTF.

V is TRBV6-6 and J is TRBJ2-7; 11 positions agree with TRBD2. V dropped 6 bases and J dropped 0; count of bases not matched to a gene: 4. This CDR3 has 15 amino acids. Germline V CDR1 and CDR2: MNHNY, SVGAGI (reference sequence). Written as DNA, the CDR3 is TGTGCCAGCAGGCTAGCGGGGGGTGTCTCCTACGAGCAGTACTTC. Protein sequence: CASRLAGGVSYEQYF.

This clone was seen a single time. The CDR3 sequence: CASSPMGQGAGETQYF. The CDR3 DNA sequence: TGTGCCAGCAGCCCGATGGGACAGGGGGCGGGAGAGACCCAGTACTTC. V usage is TRBV11-3 and J usage is TRBJ2-5, with 12 bases matching TRBD1. The CDR3 runs to 16 residues. Germline CDR1 reads SGHNT; CDR2 reads YENEEA. Trimming cost V 5 bases and J 4 bases; bases outside gene matches: 8.

The V and J genes are TRBV9 and TRBJ1-4; 7 nucleotides match TRBD1. Trimming cost V 4 bases and J 4 bases; bases outside gene matches: 4. The germline V gene has CDR1 SGDLS and CDR2 YYNGEE. This CDR3 has 14 residues. CDR3 sequence (DNA): TGTGCCAGCAGCCAACAGGGGATTAATGAAAAACTGTTTTTT. Translating gives CASSQQGINEKLFF.

The genes are TRBV4-3 and TRBJ1-2, with unresolved D. The CDR3 runs 15 residues. The V gene lost 1 base and the J gene lost 4 bases, with 13 bases spanning the gap. The germline CDR1 and CDR2 sequences are LGHNA and YSLEER. For the CDR3, the DNA is TGCGCCAGCAGCCAAGGCTCTGGACTCTTCTATGGCTACACCTTC. Its translation: CASSQGSGLFYGYTF.

V gene TRBV29-1 combines with J gene TRBJ1-2; D not resolved. CDR1 is SQVTM and CDR2 is ANQGSEA in the germline V gene. This CDR3 is built from 12 residues. V was clipped by 1 base and J by 6 bases, with 9 bases between them. For the CDR3, the DNA is TGCAGCGTTGAAGGAATGCGTGATGGCTACACCTTC. This translates into CSVEGMRDGYTF. The full variable domain, rest sourced from reference TRBV29-1 and TRBJ1-2, is SAVISQKPSRDICQRGTSLTIQCQVDSQVTMMFWYRQQPGQSLTLIATANQGSEATYESGFVIDKFPISRPNLTFSTLTVSNMSPEDSSIYLCSVEGMRDGYTFGSGTRLTVV.

The chain links TRBV21-1 to TRBJ2-7; whether TRBD1, the table's D call, matches the DNA was not checked. TRBV21-1 is recorded as a pseudogene. The CDR3 length is 14 residues. The CDR3, as DNA: TGTGCCAGCAGCAGGTTTGGCAGGTACTACGAGCAGTACTTC. Protein: CASSRFGRYYEQYF.